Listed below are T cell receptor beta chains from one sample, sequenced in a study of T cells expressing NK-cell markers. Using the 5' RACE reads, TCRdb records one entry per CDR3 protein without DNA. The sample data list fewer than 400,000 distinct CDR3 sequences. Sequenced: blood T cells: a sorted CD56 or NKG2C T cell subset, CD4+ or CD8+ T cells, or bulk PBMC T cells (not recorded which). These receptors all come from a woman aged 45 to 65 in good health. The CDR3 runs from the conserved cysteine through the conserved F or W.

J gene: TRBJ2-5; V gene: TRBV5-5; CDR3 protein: CASSAGLAEQETQYF
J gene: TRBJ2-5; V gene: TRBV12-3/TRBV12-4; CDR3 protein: CASSRQGIRETQYF
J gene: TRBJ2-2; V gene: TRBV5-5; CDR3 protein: CASSLGLYTGELFF
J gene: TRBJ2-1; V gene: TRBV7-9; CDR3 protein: CASSRETSGIEQFF
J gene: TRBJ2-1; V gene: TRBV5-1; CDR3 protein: CASSLIYGDNEQFF
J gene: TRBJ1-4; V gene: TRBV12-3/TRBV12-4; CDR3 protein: CASTDDRDGEKLFF
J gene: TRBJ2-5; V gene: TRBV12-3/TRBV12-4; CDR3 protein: CASSTDRETQYF
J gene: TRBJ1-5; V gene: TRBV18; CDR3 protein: CASSPPTDRGNQPQHF
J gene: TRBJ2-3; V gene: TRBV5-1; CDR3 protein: CASRTSGRKADTQYF
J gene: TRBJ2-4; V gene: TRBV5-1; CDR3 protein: CASSLSGIQIENIQYF
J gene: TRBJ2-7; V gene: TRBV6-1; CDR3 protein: CATSATSGRNEQYF
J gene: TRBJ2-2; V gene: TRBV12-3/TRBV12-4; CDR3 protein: CASSMDLAGELFF
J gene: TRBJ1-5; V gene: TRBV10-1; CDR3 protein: CASSATLISPQHF
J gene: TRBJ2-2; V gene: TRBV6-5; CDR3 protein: CASPSGGSTGELFF
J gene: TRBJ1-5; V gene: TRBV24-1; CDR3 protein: CATTLGFPYQPQHF
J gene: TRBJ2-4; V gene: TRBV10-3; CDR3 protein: CAISRTEQNIQYF
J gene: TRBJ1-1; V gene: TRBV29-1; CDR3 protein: CSVEPSRGASTEAFF
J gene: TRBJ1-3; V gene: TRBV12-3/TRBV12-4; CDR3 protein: CASSLFQPGNTIYF
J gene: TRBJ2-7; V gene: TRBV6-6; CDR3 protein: CASRFGAFYEQYF
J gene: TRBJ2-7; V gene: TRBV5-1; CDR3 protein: CASRLAGTYEQYF
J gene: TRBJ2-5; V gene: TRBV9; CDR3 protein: CASSAGSSGSGRETQYF
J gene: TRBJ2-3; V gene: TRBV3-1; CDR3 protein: CASSQGNRVSDTQYF
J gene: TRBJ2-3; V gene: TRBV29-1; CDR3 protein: CSFGAGGRTDTQYF
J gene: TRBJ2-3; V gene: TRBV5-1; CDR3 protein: CASSPEGLVSDTQYF
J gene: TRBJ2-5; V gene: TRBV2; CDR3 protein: CASSPRTGMETQYF
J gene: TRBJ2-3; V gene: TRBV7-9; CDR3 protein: CASSPDSRTDTQYF
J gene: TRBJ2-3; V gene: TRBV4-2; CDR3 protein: CASSQETSGSKADTQYF
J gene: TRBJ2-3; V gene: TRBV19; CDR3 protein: CASSYLEGNTQYF
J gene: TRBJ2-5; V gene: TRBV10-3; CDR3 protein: CASREGDEETQYF
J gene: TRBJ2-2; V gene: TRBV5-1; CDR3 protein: CASVAGGTTNTGELFF
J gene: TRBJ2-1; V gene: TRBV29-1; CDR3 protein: CSVVIAGGLNEQFF
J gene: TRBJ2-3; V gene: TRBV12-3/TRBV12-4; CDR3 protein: CASSLVLDSDTQYF
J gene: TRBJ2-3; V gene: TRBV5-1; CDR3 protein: CASSPWGGQQNTQYF
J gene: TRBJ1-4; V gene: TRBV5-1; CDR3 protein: CASSLGWEGDEKLFF
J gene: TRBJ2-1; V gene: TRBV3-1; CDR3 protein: CASTRTGLGNHEQFF
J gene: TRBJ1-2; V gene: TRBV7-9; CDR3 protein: CASSPGSANYGYTF
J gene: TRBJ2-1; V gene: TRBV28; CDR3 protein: CASSLIGQQFF
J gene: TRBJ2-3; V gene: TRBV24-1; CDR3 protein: CATSGLRGRTDTQYF
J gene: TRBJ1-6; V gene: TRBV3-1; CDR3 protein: CASRQPGRRNSPLHF
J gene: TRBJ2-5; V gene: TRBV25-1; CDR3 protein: CASTGGSETQYF
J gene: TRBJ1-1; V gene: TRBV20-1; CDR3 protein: CSARWVAGNTEAFF
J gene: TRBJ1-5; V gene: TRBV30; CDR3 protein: CAWRPNGNQPQHF
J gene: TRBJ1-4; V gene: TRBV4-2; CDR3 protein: CASSQSHRDLRGNEKLFF
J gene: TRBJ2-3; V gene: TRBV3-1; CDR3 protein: CASSPRTSGTPKDTQYF
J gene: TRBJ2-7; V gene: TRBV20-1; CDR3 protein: CSVTCLPSGRVTSYEQYF
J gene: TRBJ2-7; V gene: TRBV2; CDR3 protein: CASTLAGGSGEQYF
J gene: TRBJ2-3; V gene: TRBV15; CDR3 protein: CATGLTGGTDTQYF